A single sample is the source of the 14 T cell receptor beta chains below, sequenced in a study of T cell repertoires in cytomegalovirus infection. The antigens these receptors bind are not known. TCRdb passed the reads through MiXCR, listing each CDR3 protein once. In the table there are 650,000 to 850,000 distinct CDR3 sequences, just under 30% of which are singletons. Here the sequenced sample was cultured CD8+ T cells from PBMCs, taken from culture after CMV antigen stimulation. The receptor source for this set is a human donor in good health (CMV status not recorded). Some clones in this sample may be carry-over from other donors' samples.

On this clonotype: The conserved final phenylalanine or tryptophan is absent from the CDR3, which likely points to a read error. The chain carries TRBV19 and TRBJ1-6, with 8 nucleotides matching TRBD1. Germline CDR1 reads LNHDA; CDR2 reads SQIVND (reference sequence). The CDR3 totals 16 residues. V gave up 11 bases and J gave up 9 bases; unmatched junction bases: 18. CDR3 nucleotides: TGTGCCTCCTGGACAGGGCTTAAGGGACCATCTTCACCCCTCCACTTG. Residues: CASWTGLKGPSSPLHL.

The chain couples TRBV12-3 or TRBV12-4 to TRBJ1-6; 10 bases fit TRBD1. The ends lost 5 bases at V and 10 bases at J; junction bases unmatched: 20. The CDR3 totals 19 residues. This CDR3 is CASSPLPTGTGVGRSPLHF. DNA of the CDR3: TGTGCCAGCAGTCCCCTCCCTACCGGGACAGGGGTAGGGAGATCACCCCTCCACTTT.

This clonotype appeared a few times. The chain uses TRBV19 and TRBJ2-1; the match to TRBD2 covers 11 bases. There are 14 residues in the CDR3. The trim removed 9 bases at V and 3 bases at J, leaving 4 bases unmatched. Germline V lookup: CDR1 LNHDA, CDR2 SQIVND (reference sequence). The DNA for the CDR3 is TGTGCCAGCAAGACTAGCGGGGACTACAATGAGCAGTTCTTC. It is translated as CASKTSGDYNEQFF.

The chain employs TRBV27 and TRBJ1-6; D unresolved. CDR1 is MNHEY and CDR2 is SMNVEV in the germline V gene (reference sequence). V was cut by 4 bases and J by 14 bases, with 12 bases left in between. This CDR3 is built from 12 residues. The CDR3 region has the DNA TGTGCCAGCAGTTCCGGGCCTCCGGCCCTCCACTTT. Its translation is CASSSGPPALHF.

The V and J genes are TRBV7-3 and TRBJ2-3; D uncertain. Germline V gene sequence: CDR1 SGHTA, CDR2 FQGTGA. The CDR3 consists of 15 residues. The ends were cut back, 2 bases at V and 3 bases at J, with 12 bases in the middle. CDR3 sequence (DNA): TGTGCCAGCAGCTTACCGGTGGACGGAACAGATACGCAGTATTTT. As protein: CASSLPVDGTDTQYF. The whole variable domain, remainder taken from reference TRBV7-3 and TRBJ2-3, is GAGVSQTPSNKVTEKGKYVELRCDPISGHTALYWYRQSLGQGPEFLIYFQGTGAADDSGLPNDRFFAVRPEGSVSTLKIQRTERGDSAVYLCASSLPVDGTDTQYFGPGTRLTVL.

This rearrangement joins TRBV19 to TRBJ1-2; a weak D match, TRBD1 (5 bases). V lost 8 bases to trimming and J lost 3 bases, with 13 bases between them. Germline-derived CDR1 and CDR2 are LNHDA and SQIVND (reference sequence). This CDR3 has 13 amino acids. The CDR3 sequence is CASGDEGYYGYTF. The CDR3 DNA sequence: TGTGCCAGTGGGGACGAGGGCTACTATGGCTACACCTTC.

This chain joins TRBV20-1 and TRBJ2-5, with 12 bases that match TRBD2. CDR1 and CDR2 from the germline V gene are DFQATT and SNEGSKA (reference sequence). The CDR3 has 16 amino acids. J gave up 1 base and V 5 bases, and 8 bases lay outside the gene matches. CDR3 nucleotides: TGCAGTGCTCCAGCGGGACTAGCGGGCCCCCAAGAGACCCAGTACTTC. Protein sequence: CSAPAGLAGPQETQYF.

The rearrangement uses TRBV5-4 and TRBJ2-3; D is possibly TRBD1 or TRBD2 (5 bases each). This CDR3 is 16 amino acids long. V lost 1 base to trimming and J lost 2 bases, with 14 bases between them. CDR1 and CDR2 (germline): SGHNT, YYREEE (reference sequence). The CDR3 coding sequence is TGTGCCAGCAGCTTGCGGGACCCCGGTTCCACAGATACGCAGTATTTT. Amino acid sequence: CASSLRDPGSTDTQYF.

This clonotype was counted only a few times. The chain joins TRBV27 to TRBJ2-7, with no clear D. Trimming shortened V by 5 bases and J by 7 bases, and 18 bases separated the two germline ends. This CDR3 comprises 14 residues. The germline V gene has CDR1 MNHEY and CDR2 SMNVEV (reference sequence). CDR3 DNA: TGTGCCAGCAGTGTAACGACACGGCCGGAGGAGCAGTACTTC. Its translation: CASSVTTRPEEQYF.

The CDR3 DNA reads TGTGCCAGCAGCCCCCTGAGGACGGGTTTCAATCAGCCCCAGCATTTT. Its protein is CASSPLRTGFNQPQHF. This chain connects TRBV5-8 to TRBJ1-5; D gene uncertain. This CDR3 comprises 16 residues. Germline V lookup: CDR1 SGHTS, CDR2 YDEGEE. V was cut by 4 bases and J by 3 bases, with 17 bases left in between.

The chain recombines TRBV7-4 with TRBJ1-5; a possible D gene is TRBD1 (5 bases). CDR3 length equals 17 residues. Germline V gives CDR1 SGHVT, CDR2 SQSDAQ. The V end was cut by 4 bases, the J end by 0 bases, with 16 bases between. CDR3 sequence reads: CASSSSQEIYSNQPQHF. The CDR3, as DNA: TGTGCCAGCAGCTCTTCACAGGAGATCTATAGCAATCAGCCCCAGCATTTT.

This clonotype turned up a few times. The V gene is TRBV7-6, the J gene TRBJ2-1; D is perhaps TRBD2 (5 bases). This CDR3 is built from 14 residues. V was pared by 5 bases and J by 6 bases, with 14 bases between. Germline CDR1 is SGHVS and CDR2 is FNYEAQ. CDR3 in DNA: TGTGCCAGCAGCCTTGGACTCAATCGCAATGAGCAGTTCTTC. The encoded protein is CASSLGLNRNEQFF.

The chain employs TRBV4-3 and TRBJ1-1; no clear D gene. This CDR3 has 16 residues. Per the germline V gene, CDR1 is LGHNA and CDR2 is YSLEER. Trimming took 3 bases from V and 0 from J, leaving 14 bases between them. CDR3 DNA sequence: TGCGCCAGCAGCCAGAGTGCACTTGTGATGAACACTGAAGCTTTCTTT. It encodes CASSQSALVMNTEAFF.

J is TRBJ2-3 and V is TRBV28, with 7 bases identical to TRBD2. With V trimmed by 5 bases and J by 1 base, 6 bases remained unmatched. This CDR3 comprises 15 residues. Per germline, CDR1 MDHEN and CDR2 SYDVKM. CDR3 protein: CASSGPGLRTDTQYF. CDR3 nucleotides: TGTGCCAGCAGTGGGCCGGGACTACGCACAGATACGCAGTATTTT.